A single TCR beta chain is shown here with its context. The data stem from a study of control samples from healthy donors and cancer patients. Profiling relied on immunoSEQ multiplex PCR, and the TCRdb table lists in-frame clones only, not all of them. The sample has approximately 80,000 clones; roughly 89% are singletons. This CDR3 comprises 14 residues. Germline lookup yields CDR1 MNHEY and CDR2 SVGAGI. V dropped 6 bases and J dropped 7; count of bases not matched to a gene: 3. The J gene is TRBJ1-6, the V gene TRBV6-5; 10 positions match TRBD1. Input material: blood. The source of this sequence is a man younger than 45 in good health. As DNA, the CDR3 is TGTGCCAGCAGCGGACAGGGGGTGAATTCACCCCTCCACTTT. Its protein product is CASSGQGVNSPLHF.